This TCR beta chain derives from a study of T-cell memory formation after mild COVID-19. Study information: The two donors had largely donor-specific TCR clusters.

Comment on this clonotype: The antigen is not known.

Constant-segment-primed 5'RACE gave TCR alpha and TCR beta cDNA libraries with sample barcodes and UMIs. Each CDR3 protein gets one entry after TCRdb re-called the 5' RACE reads with MiXCR. The top ten hold 20% to 25% of the sample, which has almost 350,000 distinct CDR3 sequences, roughly 20% seen once. The study, taken as a whole, reports: Those CD4+ clones that contracted were mainly in CM and EM (CD8+ ones in EMRA). CD4/CD8 balance held among clones contracting day 15 to 85, and later expanders leaned CD4+.

This TCR derives from a man between 18 and 29 years old who had mild COVID-19 (a few samples of this study predate the infection). Cell type and time point are not known. The sample comprised PBMCs or a T cell subset sorted from them (not recorded which).

The CDR3: CASSVFQGADTQYF. The DNA for the CDR3 is TGTGCCAGCAGCGTTTTTCAGGGGGCAGATACGCAGTATTTT. The chain joins TRBV9 to TRBJ2-3, with TRBD1 matching 7 bases. Germline assignment: CDR1 SGDLS and CDR2 YYNGEE. CDR3 length equals 14 residues. After removal of 2 bases from V and 4 bases from J, the junction contained 4 bases not matched to a gene.